This T cell receptor beta chain was documented in a study of T cells in Graves' hyperthyroidism and ophthalmopathy. TCR beta CDR3 regions were amplified from RNA. HTBI primers were used for first-round RT-PCR of the TCR CDR3. Each CDR3 protein is one row after TCRdb ran MiXCR on the multiplex PCR reads. The repertoire consists of 450,000 to 600,000 distinct CDR3 sequences, with nearly 20% occurring once and the leading ten covering approximately 50%. This clonotype was seen only a few times. This CDR3 comprises 14 residues. Trimming removed 9 bases from V and 1 base from J, with 15 bases in between. The germline CDR1 and CDR2 sequences are MGHRA and YSYEKL.

The rearrangement uses TRBV4-1 and TRBJ1-1; D unclear. Sequenced: blood. The receptor was isolated from a man aged 35 to 55 with Graves' ophthalmopathy. In nucleotides, the CDR3 is TGCGCCAGTTCCTTGGGTTTCGAGAACACTGAAGCTTTCTTT. This gives the protein CASSLGFENTEAFF.